This paragraph covers one T cell receptor beta chain sequence. It has no known antigen specificity. The record has no base qualities; no much larger clone is one base away. This entry belongs to a study of cytomegalovirus exposure and HLA in healthy donors (TCRdb year 2017). General notes on the study: According to an earlier analysis of 587 of the donors, about 179 million T cells yielded 90 million to 130 million unique TCR beta sequences and more than 250 Gb of sequence data. All discovery cohort repertoires had been generated using a single sequencing platform. To decide whether each TCR beta V gene segment behaved as functional or pseudogenic, an earlier analysis of approximately 590 of the donors relied on high-throughput TCR beta sequencing. The study used immunosequencing to profile the T cell repertoires of some 600 subjects and linked those repertoires to cytomegalovirus serostatus. A separate validation cohort of 100 to 150 different subjects was used in addition to the approximately 700-subject first cohort. High-throughput TCR immunosequencing, statistical association of individual TCRs with disease status, and machine learning were combined to predict cytomegalovirus infection status. Of the 300 to 500 genotyped donors, 75% to 85% were placed in the genetic ancestry cluster associated with self-reported Caucasian donors. Donor age, sex, ethnicity and CMV serostatus were collected together with the repertoire data. Typing coverage differed by locus: A, B, C, DRB1 and DQB1 were typed in roughly 620-640 donors, DQA1 in 522, DPA1 in around 600, and DPB1 in 472. A later analysis re-analyzed previously published TCR beta repertoires from roughly 630 donors and added high-resolution HLA genotyping to study TCR occurrence patterns. Five DR-DQ haplotypes were handled as single units for association and clustering because linkage in the cohort was strong. Approximately 300 gigabases of sequencing data and approximately 91 million unique TCR sequences made up an early release that covered several hundred HLA-typed donors. In the later analysis, no new phenotypic data were used to find candidate immune exposures; instead, reliance was placed on TCR beta sequences and their occurrence across donors. HLA typing covered class I and class II loci at four-digit resolution. The study was designed to test whether signatures of past pathogen exposure could be identified by cataloging public T cell receptors. A later genetic analysis used genome-wide SNP genotypes for about 65% of the 666 donors, treating that subset as a discovery cohort. Among over 350 genotyped donors of the cohort, an average of roughly 240,000 unique TCR beta nucleotide sequences were sequenced per donor, roughly 18% of them non-productive.

Based on the germline V gene, the CDR1 and CDR2 sequences are SNHLY and FYNNEI. The CDR3, cysteine through phenylalanine, is 13 amino acids long. The only DNA kept is the CDR3, 39 bases in frame from the first base. Between the V and J ends, shortened by 4 bases and 6 bases respectively, the junction contains 10 bases. In total, approximately 690 healthy bone marrow donors made up the cohort. At the time of sampling, all cohort members were nominally healthy, though unrecorded immune exposures were likely present. The donor tested CMV seropositive, placing the donor among the 289 seropositive members of the cohort. Every donor gave a peripheral blood sample, and the peripheral blood mononuclear cells from that sample were used for TCR beta sequencing. The Qiagen DNeasy Blood Extraction Kit was used to extract genomic DNA from the blood cell samples. The library came from the immunoSEQ multiplex PCR assay. For the multiplex PCR, a mixture combining 60 forward primers for TCR Vbeta segments and 13 reverse primers for TCR Jbeta segments was used. The CDR3 region of rearranged TCR beta genes was amplified from genomic DNA with a multiplex PCR assay. The Illumina HiSeq System was used to sequence the amplified TCR beta libraries as 87-base-pair reads. Turning to the authors' computational methods: Across the 500 to 850 repertoires, a later analysis counted 75 million to 90 million unique TCR beta chains, approximately 10 million of which were shared by at least two donors. A nearest-neighbor algorithm error-corrected the raw reads and collapsed the reads into unique sequences, merging closely related sequences to remove PCR and sequencing errors. V, D and J gene segments were assigned by aligning CDR3 sequences to IMGT reference sequences. For a sequence to be retained, a match of at least six nucleotides was required to both a V gene segment and a J gene segment. Rearrangements were classified as productive when the CDR3 lacked stop codons and remained in frame with V and J, and all other rearrangements were classified as non-productive. Following IMGT convention, CDR3 was defined as the stretch from the second conserved V-encoded cysteine up to the conserved J-encoded phenylalanine. The earlier analysis of 450 to 750 of the donors excluded any sequence lacking an unambiguous match to a single V gene segment. An earlier analysis of several hundred of the donors called V segments functional above 56.7% productive rearrangements and segregating when the between-donor standard deviation exceeded 5%. A statistical classification framework was developed to diagnose cytomegalovirus status using the catalog of TCR beta chain sequences. V and J gene assignment, in a later analysis, came from comparing TCR nucleotide sequences with IMGT/GENE-DB human TR gene sequences. The TCRdist pipeline was used in a later analysis to assign CDR3 sequences and most-parsimonious VDJ recombination scenarios. In a later analysis, each TCR beta chain was defined by its CDR3 amino acid sequence together with its V-gene family, and reads lacking a unique V-gene family were excluded. In a later analysis, 500 to 650 highly shared, low-generation-probability nucleotide sequences were removed to address suspected cross-contamination and a sequencing artifact. For each public chain, a later analysis derived a clonal expansion index from normalized ranks of inferred template counts within each repertoire. Generation probabilities in a later analysis came from a VDJ recombination model fitted to out-of-frame rearrangements, and those results were checked against IGoR. In a later analysis, TCR-TCR, TCR-HLA and TCR-CMV co-occurrence was scored with hypergeometric tests, and a repertoire-size bias correction was applied to TCR pairs. False discovery rates were estimated in a later analysis by permuting HLA or CMV assignments 20 times. In a later analysis, co-occurring TCRs were grouped using DBSCAN, and TCRdist sequence similarity was added for clustering within HLA-allele-positive subsets. Co-occurrence clustering excluded repertoires with fewer than 30,000 or more than 120,000 public chains, plus five with anomalous nucleotide sharing. The table comes from immuneACCESS by way of TCRdb, which keeps in-frame sequences with V and J called. Part of the clones is missing from these tables; in studies checked, under half for an unresolved V gene and the rest for unknown reasons. D and trimming were read from the DNA, whereas the V and J calls and clone size are those reported in that table. The sample contains some 120,000 clones, roughly 73% of them found a single time. Jointly, the top ten make up around 4.8% of the sample.

Results and caveats for the whole study, not just this receptor: Specific HLA alleles were associated with around 18,000 TCR beta sequences at a false discovery rate of 0.05 in a later analysis. When HLA alleles, especially DR and DQ, strongly co-occurred, TCR associations were difficult to assign to individual alleles. This cohort had only TCR beta chains sequenced, and the lack of alpha or paired-chain data limited which features could be detected. A total of 150 or so TCR beta chains were listed by the study as associated with cytomegalovirus. Because counts were too low, seventeen rarely observed V segments, including chromosome 9 orphons, were excluded from the earlier analysis of 500 to 700 of the donors. A later analysis found that HLA-associated TCR beta chains were more clonally expanded and had lower generation probabilities than equally common non-associated chains. Several of the top co-occurrence clusters appeared to be linked to parvovirus B19, influenza, CMV and Epstein-Barr virus, according to a later analysis. Most TCR sequences were seen in very few donors, while some public TCRs were found in many individuals. In a later analysis, TCR association rates were found to vary across HLA loci, with the most associated TCRs seen for DRB1 alleles and the fewest for HLA-C alleles. Because some donors lacked HLA typing at each locus, the association tests relied only on the typed subset. In vitro tests confirmed that a few of the cytomegalovirus-associated TCR beta chains recognize cytomegalovirus antigens. The presence/absence analyses assumed that sequencing depth was roughly uniform across donors, and that assumption may not be true. A group of highly shared sequence variants was considered likely to be a technical artifact of the sequencing pipeline. The classifier was reported to diagnose cytomegalovirus status with high specificity and sensitivity in both the original and validation cohorts. An earlier analysis of 450 to 750 of the donors showed that most TCR beta V segments appeared in productive rearrangements either about 90% or about 30% of the time, which broadly matched IMGT annotations. Compared with the 666-donor mean, donors in an Asian-associated ancestry cluster had fewer N-insertions in productive TCRs, according to a later genetic analysis. V-gene and J-gene trimming of TCR beta chains was associated with a missense DCLRE1C variant in a later genetic analysis, and the association was replicated in an independent cohort. Immune exposure information for the cohort was limited to CMV serostatus. Linkage disequilibrium might explain the correlated functional status among segregating V segments, but an unknown experimental factor could not be ruled out. The authors suggested that the approach could potentially be extended to other disease states and immunological phenotypes. Some IMGT-functional V segments, including TRBV6-2 and TRBV6-3, could not be told apart with the 87-base-pair reads, so those segments were excluded. A further reported finding was that TCR beta sequences accurately predicted the HLA-A and HLA-B alleles for most subjects in the first cohort. In a later analysis, most CMV-associated TCR beta chains were found to appear HLA-restricted, with HLA associations seemingly driven largely by CMV exposure.

The material sequenced was PBMCs. The rearrangement combines TRBV2 with TRBJ1-5; no D gene can be assigned with confidence. This TCR came from a man aged 60 to 69 in good health and CMV-seropositive. The DNA reads as follows: TGTGCCAGCAGTGTCCCCCTGGCTCAGCCCCAGCATTTT. It codes for CASSVPLAQPQHF.